This is a list of T cell receptor beta chains from one sample in a study of T cells in Graves' hyperthyroidism and ophthalmopathy. MiXCR, applied by TCRdb to the multiplex PCR reads, yields one record per CDR3 protein. The repertoire includes about 260,000 distinct CDR3 sequences, over 15% of them detected once, and 28% sits in the top ten. Sequencing was performed on blood. These receptors all come from a woman younger than 30 with Graves' ophthalmopathy. Both conserved end residues are part of each CDR3. Each record gives: V gene, clone size, D gene, J gene, CDR3 protein, CDR3 DNA. D genes are given only for firm matches. Not all rows give a size; the values are once, few, many and, for expanded clones, a class.

>TRBV5-8|.|.|TRBJ1-4
CASSSAPNAAPGATNEKLFF
TGTGCCAGCAGCTCTGCACCCAACGCAGCGCCGGGGGCAACTAATGAAAAACTGTTTTTT
>TRBV10-3|many|TRBD2|TRBJ2-1
CAISEPGLAGVYEQFF
TGTGCCATCAGTGAGCCCGGACTAGCGGGAGTGTATGAGCAGTTCTTC
>TRBV20-1|many|TRBD1|TRBJ1-2
CSASDTGVYGYTF
TGCAGTGCTAGCGACACAGGGGTTTACGGCTACACCTTC
>TRBV25-1|many|TRBD2|TRBJ2-1
CASSVSSGVWDEQFF
TGTGCCAGCAGTGTGTCTAGCGGGGTTTGGGATGAGCAGTTCTTC
>TRBV12-3/TRBV12-4|many|TRBD2|TRBJ2-1
CASSPVQRDYNEQFF
TGTGCCAGCAGCCCGGTCCAGCGGGACTACAATGAGCAGTTCTTC
>TRBV6-2/TRBV6-3|.|.|TRBJ2-7
CASIGGLYEQYF
TGTGCCAGCATTGGGGGCCTCTACGAGCAGTACTTC
>TRBV20-1|many|TRBD1|TRBJ2-7
CSARLNTGTGWDEQYF
TGCAGTGCTAGACTGAACACCGGGACAGGGTGGGACGAGCAGTACTTC
>TRBV2|many|TRBD2|TRBJ2-7
CASSEATSGSYEQYF
TGTGCCAGCAGTGAAGCGACTAGCGGGAGCTACGAGCAGTACTTC
>TRBV3-1|many|.|TRBJ1-3
CASSAAGILSLYTGNTIYF
TGTGCCAGCAGTGCCGCCGGGATCCTCTCTCTCTACACTGGAAACACCATATATTTT
>TRBV13|many|TRBD1|TRBJ2-2
CASSLRQGINTGELFF
TGTGCCAGCAGCTTAAGACAGGGAATTAACACCGGGGAGCTGTTTTTT
>TRBV5-6|many|.|TRBJ2-5
CASSSALFGETQYF
TGTGCCAGCAGCTCAGCCCTGTTTGGGGAGACCCAGTACTTC
>TRBV6-2/TRBV6-3|many|.|TRBJ1-2
CASSEADGQYGYTF
TGTGCCAGCAGCGAAGCGGACGGACAATATGGCTACACCTTC
>TRBV18|many|.|TRBJ1-5
CASSPWGQASNQPQHF
TGTGCCAGCTCACCATGGGGGCAGGCTAGCAATCAGCCCCAGCATTTT
>TRBV12-3/TRBV12-4|few|TRBD1|TRBJ1-3
CASSFWDRDLSGNTIYF
TGTGCCAGCAGTTTCTGGGACAGGGACCTCTCTGGAAACACCATATATTTT
>TRBV24-1|many|.|TRBJ2-3
CATSDPDQAPDTQYF
TGTGCCACCAGTGATCCTGACCAAGCCCCAGATACGCAGTATTTT
>TRBV7-6|many|.|TRBJ2-3
CASSLASRGGPDTQYF
TGTGCCAGCAGCTTAGCGTCCAGGGGGGGCCCGGATACGCAGTATTTT
>TRBV12-3/TRBV12-4|many|.|TRBJ2-3
CASSNVMEPTQYF
TGTGCCAGCAGTAATGTAATGGAGCCCACGCAGTATTTT
>TRBV20-1|.|TRBD1|TRBJ2-1
CSARDLGTGQNEQFF
TGCAGTGCTAGAGATCTAGGGACAGGTCAAAATGAGCAGTTCTTC
>TRBV9|many|.|TRBJ1-3
CASSLGFLSGNTIYF
TGTGCCAGCAGCCTCGGTTTTCTCTCTGGAAACACCATATATTTT
>TRBV20-1|many|TRBD1|TRBJ1-5
CSASRTGSNQPQHF
TGCAGTGCTAGTAGGACAGGGAGCAATCAGCCCCAGCATTTT
>TRBV4-1|.|.|TRBJ1-5
CASSQDLVRGRSQPQHF
TGCGCCAGCAGCCAAGATTTAGTCAGGGGAAGGAGTCAGCCCCAGCATTTT
>TRBV27|many|.|TRBJ1-4
CASSPLDPGGLGKLFF
TGTGCCAGCAGTCCTCTCGACCCCGGCGGGCTTGGAAAACTGTTTTTT
>TRBV20-1|.|TRBD2|TRBJ2-7
CSVCLIGTSGGPYSYEQYF
TGCAGCGTCTGTTTGATCGGGACTAGCGGGGGGCCATACTCCTACGAGCAGTACTTC
>TRBV27|.|.|TRBJ2-7
CASSLVGKMYEQYF
TGTGCCAGCAGTTTAGTGGGGAAAATGTACGAGCAGTACTTC
>TRBV11-3|.|.|TRBJ2-3
CASSTSAGPGTDTQYF
TGTGCCAGCAGCACATCAGCGGGTCCCGGCACAGATACGCAGTATTTT
>TRBV11-2|many|TRBD1|TRBJ1-2
CASSPIQGARGGYTF
TGTGCCAGCAGCCCAATCCAGGGGGCAAGGGGTGGCTACACCTTC
>TRBV6-2/TRBV6-3|many|.|TRBJ1-6
CASSYGGFYNSPLHF
TGTGCCAGCAGTTACGGGGGCTTCTATAATTCACCCCTCCACTTT
>TRBV19|.|TRBD2|TRBJ2-7
CASSVRTSGYEQYF
TGTGCCAGTAGTGTCCGGACTAGCGGCTACGAGCAGTACTTC
>TRBV5-6|many|.|TRBJ1-1
CASSFNLPGAEAFF
TGTGCCAGCAGCTTTAACCTCCCGGGAGCTGAAGCTTTCTTT
>TRBV4-2|many|.|TRBJ1-4
CASSQGQTNEKLFF
TGTGCCAGCAGCCAAGGACAAACTAATGAAAAACTGTTTTTT
>TRBV15|many|.|TRBJ2-1
CATSRRTGSNEQFF
TGTGCCACCAGCAGGCGTACAGGGTCGAATGAGCAGTTCTTC
>TRBV6-2/TRBV6-3|many|.|TRBJ1-5
CASRDQNQPQHF
TGTGCCAGCCGGGACCAAAATCAGCCCCAGCATTTT
>TRBV28|many|.|TRBJ1-5
CASSLSPGHQPQHF
TGTGCCAGCAGTTTAAGCCCAGGGCATCAGCCCCAGCATTTT
>TRBV20-1|many|.|TRBJ2-1
CSCSRTLGEQFF
TGCAGTTGTTCCCGTACCTTAGGTGAGCAGTTCTTC
>TRBV27|few|TRBD1|TRBJ1-1
CAGSLRTGLNTEAFF
TGTGCCGGCAGTTTGAGGACAGGGTTGAACACTGAAGCTTTCTTT
>TRBV9|many|.|TRBJ1-5
CASTGRNEDSNQPQHF
TGTGCCAGCACCGGTAGAAATGAAGATAGCAATCAGCCCCAGCATTTT
>TRBV4-2|many|TRBD1|TRBJ1-2
CASSQEARQGVDGYTF
TGTGCCAGCAGCCAAGAAGCGCGGCAGGGGGTCGATGGCTACACCTTC
>TRBV6-1|.|.|TRBJ1-2
CAGSERTIRRYGYTF
TGTGCCGGCAGTGAAAGGACAATCCGCCGCTATGGCTACACCTTC
>TRBV11-3|many|TRBD1|TRBJ2-1
CASSLGQGIHEQFF
TGTGCCAGCAGCTTGGGACAGGGCATACATGAGCAGTTCTTC
>TRBV11-3|many|.|TRBJ2-1
CASSSWSYNEQFF
TGTGCCAGCAGCTCCTGGAGTTACAATGAGCAGTTCTTC